A single sample gave rise to the 26 T cell receptor beta chains below, sequenced in a study of cytomegalovirus exposure and HLA in healthy donors. Both 60 Vbeta primers and 13 Jbeta primers went into the PCR. Clones were read by immunoSEQ multiplex PCR, and TCRdb kept only the in-frame ones, dropping some. The table shows about 150,000 clones, with roughly 80% occurring only once. The sequenced material came from PBMCs. These receptors were taken from a woman aged 35 to 49 in good health and CMV-seronegative.

The CDR3, as DNA: TGTGCCAGCAGACTGGGACAGGGGGCTGAAGCTTTCTTT. Encoded protein: CASRLGQGAEAFF. The chain links TRBV5-4 to TRBJ1-1, with 11 bases matching TRBD1. The CDR3 contains 13 residues. With V trimmed by 5 bases and J by 6 bases, 3 bases remained unmatched. Germline assignment: CDR1 SGHNT and CDR2 YYREEE (reference sequence).

This clone occurred once. The chain combines TRBV20-1 with TRBJ2-7; a possible D gene is TRBD2 (7 bases). Germline lookup yields CDR1 DFQATT and CDR2 SNEGSKA (reference sequence). CDR3 length equals 11 residues. V dropped 6 bases and J dropped 9 bases, with 15 bases sitting between them. The CDR3 region is CSAGGRSGQYF. The CDR3 coding sequence is TGCAGTGCCGGGGGGCGCTCTGGGCAGTACTTC.

This rearrangement joins TRBV19 to TRBJ1-5; 11 positions agree with TRBD1. CDR1 LNHDA and CDR2 SQIVND come from the germline V gene (reference sequence). V was clipped by 0 bases and J by 6 bases; unmatched bases: 4. The CDR3 spans 16 residues. The CDR3 coding sequence is TGTGCCAGTAGTATAGATGGGACAGGGGGGATTCAGCCCCAGCATTTT. It is translated as CASSIDGTGGIQPQHF.

J is TRBJ1-2 and V is TRBV7-3; tentative D call: TRBD1 (5 bases). Germline V gives CDR1 SGHTA, CDR2 FQGTGA. The V gene lost 0 bases and the J gene lost 6 bases, with 17 bases spanning the gap. The CDR3 spans 16 residues. Here the CDR3 reads CASSLTYRGTVDGYTF. The CDR3 DNA follows: TGTGCCAGCAGCTTAACGTACCGGGGGACTGTCGATGGCTACACCTTC.

The V call is TRBV2, the J call TRBJ2-7; 7 bases are a match to TRBD1. CDR3 length: 14 amino acids. The ends lost 6 bases at V and 2 bases at J; junction bases unmatched: 7. Germline values: CDR1 SNHLY, CDR2 FYNNEI. CDR3 protein: CASRADRATYEQYF. CDR3 DNA sequence: TGTGCCAGCAGAGCAGACAGGGCCACCTACGAGCAGTACTTC.

As for this clone: The DNA is left out, because the CDR3 cannot be placed on it with certainty; the CDR3 is given as TCRdb lists it. This chain uses TRBV19 with TRBJ2-1; TRBD2 is the table's D call and was not checked against the DNA. The CDR3 length is 19 residues, termini included. Germline CDR1 reads LNHDA; CDR2 reads SQIVND (reference sequence). The CDR3: CASKTGTSILSWGYNEQFF.

This rearrangement joins TRBV10-3 to TRBJ2-1; 11 bases are shared with TRBD1. In germline, CDR1 is ENHRY, CDR2 SYGVKD. The V gene end was trimmed by 10 bases and the J gene end by 5 bases; junction bases not matched to a gene: 7. The CDR3 is 14 residues long. CDR3 nucleotides: TGTGCCAGTACCGGGACAGGGGGGGACAATGAGCAGTTCTTC. Amino acid sequence: CASTGTGGDNEQFF.

This clone occurred once. This chain joins TRBV6-4 and TRBJ1-3; D not resolved. The CDR3 is 16 residues long. Germline V CDR1 and CDR2: MRHNA, SNTAGT. The V gene lost 0 bases and the J gene lost 2 bases, with 11 bases spanning the gap. CDR3 nucleotides: TGTGCCAGCAGTGACTCGAGGCGGAAGCCTGGAAACACCATATATTTT. As protein: CASSDSRRKPGNTIYF.

The chain has TRBV10-3 and TRBJ1-2; 7 bases fit TRBD1. After removal of 10 bases from V and 5 bases from J, the junction contained 13 bases not matched to a gene. Germline V gene lookup returns CDR1 ENHRY and CDR2 SYGVKD. This CDR3 has 14 amino acids. CDR3 sequence reads: CATIPGQEHYGYTF. For the CDR3, the DNA is TGTGCCACGATCCCCGGACAGGAACATTATGGCTACACCTTC.

The table lists this clone with a few counts. The V gene is TRBV7-9, the J gene TRBJ1-5; D possibly corresponds to TRBD1 (6 bases). The CDR3 runs 12 residues. Germline V gene data show CDR1 as SEHNR and CDR2 as FQNEAQ (reference sequence). V was trimmed by 4 bases and J by 11 bases, leaving 12 bases between them. Here the CDR3 reads CASSSKGETQHF. For the CDR3, the DNA is TGTGCCAGCAGCTCAAAGGGGGAGACCCAGCATTTT.

The CDR3 sequence: CASSPQLEPAYEQYF. CDR3 sequence (DNA): TGTGCCAGCAGTCCCCAACTAGAGCCCGCCTACGAGCAGTACTTC. The chain couples TRBV28 to TRBJ2-7, with D possibly TRBD2 on 5 matching bases. V lost 5 bases to trimming and J lost 2 bases, with 16 bases between them. From germline, CDR1 is MDHEN and CDR2 SYDVKM. This CDR3 comprises 15 residues.

The gene calls are TRBV28 and TRBJ2-1; TRBD2 aligns across 11 bases. This CDR3 has 15 residues. The junction had 12 bases not matched to a gene; V was cut back by 5 bases and J by 12 bases. The germline V gene has CDR1 MDHEN and CDR2 SYDVKM. Here the CDR3 DNA reads TGTGCCAGCAGTCCTTCGGGACTAGCGGCCCACGGGCAGTTCTTC. Residues: CASSPSGLAAHGQFF.

This CDR3 reads CASSFRQGLPYEQYF. The CDR3 coding sequence is TGTGCCAGCAGTTTCCGACAGGGGCTACCCTACGAGCAGTACTTC. The chain recombines TRBV14 with TRBJ2-7; TRBD1 matches at 8 bases. Germline CDR1 SGHDN, CDR2 FVKESK. V lost 6 bases and J lost 2; bases outside the gene matches: 9. This CDR3 spans 15 amino acids. Based on the CDR3 plus reference TRBV14 and TRBJ2-7, the full variable domain is EAGVTQFPSHSVIEKGQTVTLRCDPISGHDNLYWYRRVMGKEIKFLLHFVKESKQDESGMPNNRFLAERTGGTYSTLKVQPAELEDSGVYFCASSFRQGLPYEQYFGPGTRLTVT.

The chain joins TRBV9 to TRBJ2-7; 7 nucleotides agree with TRBD2. This CDR3 spans 13 amino acids. Germline V gene data show CDR1 as SGDLS and CDR2 as YYNGEE. The V gene end was trimmed by 3 bases and the J gene end by 7 bases; junction bases not matched to a gene: 7. This CDR3 reads CASSAVWGGEQYF. CDR3 DNA: TGTGCCAGCAGCGCGGTCTGGGGGGGAGAGCAGTACTTC.

The V and J genes are TRBV7-2 and TRBJ2-7; 11 positions agree with TRBD2. The germline V gene encodes CDR1 SGHTA and CDR2 FQGNSA. V was clipped by 5 bases and J by 12 bases; unmatched bases: 12. The CDR3 sequence is 14 residues long. CDR3 sequence: CASSLSTSGVLWYF. DNA for the CDR3: TGTGCCAGCAGCCTCTCGACTAGCGGGGTCCTTTGGTACTTC.

The DNA of the CDR3 is TGTGCCAGCAGCCCCTCGGGGGGCAATGAAAAACTGTTTTTT. It encodes CASSPSGGNEKLFF. The chain couples TRBV7-8 to TRBJ1-4; D possibly corresponds to TRBD1 (6 bases). V lost 5 bases, J lost 5 bases, and 12 bases lay in between. Per germline, CDR1 SGHVS and CDR2 FQNEAQ. The CDR3 spans 14 residues.

V usage is TRBV7-2 and J usage is TRBJ1-3, with a weak D call TRBD1 (5 bases). The ends were cut back, 1 base at V and 3 bases at J, with 10 bases in the middle. The germline V gene has CDR1 SGHTA and CDR2 FQGNSA. The CDR3 is 15 amino acids. The chain's CDR3 is CASSLVSGIGNTIYF. The CDR3, as DNA: TGTGCCAGCAGCTTAGTTTCAGGGATTGGAAACACCATATATTTT.

The chain is built from TRBV7-3 and TRBJ2-1; D call uncertain. This CDR3 contains 15 residues. Germline values: CDR1 SGHTA, CDR2 FQGTGA. V was trimmed by 2 bases and J by 0 bases, leaving 8 bases between them. CDR3 protein: CASSLSRSSYNEQFF. The CDR3 bases are TGTGCCAGCAGCTTATCGAGGAGCTCCTACAATGAGCAGTTCTTC.

This chain joins TRBV19 and TRBJ1-3, with 8 positions matching TRBD1. The CDR3 spans 14 residues. V lost 6 bases and J lost 8; bases outside the gene matches: 9. Germline CDR1 LNHDA, CDR2 SQIVND (reference sequence). The CDR3 reads CASRTEDRGDTIYF. Written as DNA, the CDR3 is TGTGCCAGTAGGACGGAAGACAGGGGAGACACCATATATTTT.

The V gene is TRBV4-1, the J gene TRBJ1-2; D is ambiguous. Trimming pared 0 bases from V and 7 bases from J, leaving 27 bases between. The CDR3 consists of 19 residues. Germline-derived CDR1 and CDR2 are MGHRA and YSYEKL. CDR3 DNA: TGCGCCAGCAGCCAAGATCCGGCTCGGGGAAGGGTGGGGATGGGTGGCTACACCTTC. Encoded protein: CASSQDPARGRVGMGGYTF.

The V gene is TRBV2, the J gene TRBJ1-2; 8 positions agree with TRBD1. CDR1 is SNHLY, CDR2 FYNNEI, per germline. The V segment lost 8 bases and the J segment 5 bases; nucleotides outside the gene matches: 7. CDR3 length: 13 amino acids. The CDR3 DNA reads TGTGCCAGCGGCAGACGGACAGGGTATGGCTACACCTTC. Protein sequence: CASGRRTGYGYTF. Full variable domain (outside the CDR3, taken from reference TRBV2 and TRBJ1-2): EPEVTQTPSHQVTQMGQEVILRCVPISNHLYFYWYRQILGQKVEFLVSFYNNEISEKSEIFDDQFSVERPDGSNFTLKIRSTKLEDSAMYFCASGRRTGYGYTFGSGTRLTVV.

This CDR3 is CASSQAPPLVGGEQYF. The CDR3 nucleotides read TGTGCCAGCAGCCAAGCCCCCCCACTAGTGGGAGGCGAGCAGTACTTC. V and J are TRBV14 and TRBJ2-7; D possibly corresponds to TRBD2 (6 bases). The CDR3 extends over 16 amino acids. Trimming pared 1 base from V and 6 bases from J, leaving 19 bases between. The germline V gene has CDR1 SGHDN and CDR2 FVKESK.

This clone was observed once. The rearrangement joins TRBV28 to TRBJ1-1; D is unclear. The CDR3 runs to 13 residues. V was trimmed by 7 bases and J by 1 base, leaving 10 bases between them. Germline lookup yields CDR1 MDHEN and CDR2 SYDVKM. The DNA for the CDR3 is TGTGCCAGCACCGAAACAGAGAACACTGAAGCTTTCTTT. Encoded protein: CASTETENTEAFF.

The V and J genes are TRBV7-6 and TRBJ2-1; D possibly corresponds to TRBD2 (6 bases). Trimming took off 0 bases at V and 10 bases at J, with 19 bases between the two ends. The V gene's germline CDR1 is SGHVS and CDR2 FNYEAQ. This CDR3 spans 16 amino acids. CDR3 sequence reads: CASSLAVHGRGWEQFF. The CDR3 bases are TGTGCCAGCAGCTTAGCCGTTCACGGGAGAGGGTGGGAGCAGTTCTTC. Supplemented by reference TRBV7-6 and TRBJ2-1, the full variable domain reads GAGVSQSPRYKVTKRGQDVALRCDPISGHVSLYWYRQALGQGPEFLTYFNYEAQQDKSGLPNDRFSAERPEGSISTLTIQRTEQRDSAMYRCASSLAVHGRGWEQFFGPGTRLTVL.

This chain uses TRBV7-3 with TRBJ1-6, with D tentatively TRBD1 (6 bases). The germline V and J ends were trimmed by 5 bases and 3 bases, with 14 bases remaining between them. Per the germline V gene, CDR1 is SGHTA and CDR2 is FQGTGA. This CDR3 spans 16 amino acids. The CDR3 loop reads CASSVRQARYNSPLHF. The DNA for the CDR3 is TGTGCCAGCAGCGTACGACAGGCCCGCTATAATTCACCCCTCCACTTT. The complete variable domain, with remaining parts taken from reference TRBV7-3 and TRBJ1-6, reads GAGVSQTPSNKVTEKGKYVELRCDPISGHTALYWYRQSLGQGPEFLIYFQGTGAADDSGLPNDRFFAVRPEGSVSTLKIQRTERGDSAVYLCASSVRQARYNSPLHFGNGTRLTVT.

The chain uses TRBV2 and TRBJ2-1; 11 bases fit TRBD2. Germline lookup yields CDR1 SNHLY and CDR2 FYNNEI. This CDR3 contains 13 residues. The J segment lost 13 bases and the V segment lost 6 bases, leaving 8 bases of the junction unmatched. Here the CDR3 reads CASRDSGGGSQFF. The CDR3 nucleotides are TGTGCCAGCAGAGATAGCGGGGGGGGATCACAGTTCTTC.